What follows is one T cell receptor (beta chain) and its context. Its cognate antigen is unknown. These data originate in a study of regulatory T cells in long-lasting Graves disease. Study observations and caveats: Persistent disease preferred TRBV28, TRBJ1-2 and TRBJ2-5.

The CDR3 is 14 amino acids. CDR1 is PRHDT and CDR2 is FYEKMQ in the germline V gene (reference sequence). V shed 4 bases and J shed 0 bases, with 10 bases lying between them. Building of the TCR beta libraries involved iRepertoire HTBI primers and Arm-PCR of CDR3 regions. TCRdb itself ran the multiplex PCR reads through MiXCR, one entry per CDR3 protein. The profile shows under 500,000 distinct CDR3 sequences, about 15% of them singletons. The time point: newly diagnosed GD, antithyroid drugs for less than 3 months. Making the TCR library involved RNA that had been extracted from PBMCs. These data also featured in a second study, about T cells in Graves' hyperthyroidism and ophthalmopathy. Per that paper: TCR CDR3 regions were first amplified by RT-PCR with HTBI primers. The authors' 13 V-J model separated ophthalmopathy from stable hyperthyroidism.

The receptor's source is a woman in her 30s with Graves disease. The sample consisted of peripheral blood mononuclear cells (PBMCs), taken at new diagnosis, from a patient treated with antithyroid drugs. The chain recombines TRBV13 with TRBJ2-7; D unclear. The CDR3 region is CASSSAMSSYEQYF. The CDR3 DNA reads TGTGCCAGCAGCTCGGCCATGAGCTCCTACGAGCAGTACTTC.